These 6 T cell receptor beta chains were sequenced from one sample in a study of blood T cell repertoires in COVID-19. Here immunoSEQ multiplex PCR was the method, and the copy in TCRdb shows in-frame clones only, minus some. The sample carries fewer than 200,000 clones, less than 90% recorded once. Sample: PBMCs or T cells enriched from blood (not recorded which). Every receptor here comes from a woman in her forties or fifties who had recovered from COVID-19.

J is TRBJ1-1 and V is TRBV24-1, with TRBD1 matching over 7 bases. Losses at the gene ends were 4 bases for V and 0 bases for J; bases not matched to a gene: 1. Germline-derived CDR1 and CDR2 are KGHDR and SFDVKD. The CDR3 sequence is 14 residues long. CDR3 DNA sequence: TGTGCCACCAGTGAAGGGGGCATGAACACTGAAGCTTTCTTT. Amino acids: CATSEGGMNTEAFF.

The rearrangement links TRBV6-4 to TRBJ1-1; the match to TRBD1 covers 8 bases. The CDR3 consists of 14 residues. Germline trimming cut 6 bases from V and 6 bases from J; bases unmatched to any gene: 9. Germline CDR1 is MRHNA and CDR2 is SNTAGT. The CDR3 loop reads CASRGQGAGSEAFF. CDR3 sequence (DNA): TGTGCCAGCAGGGGCCAGGGGGCCGGGTCTGAAGCTTTCTTT.

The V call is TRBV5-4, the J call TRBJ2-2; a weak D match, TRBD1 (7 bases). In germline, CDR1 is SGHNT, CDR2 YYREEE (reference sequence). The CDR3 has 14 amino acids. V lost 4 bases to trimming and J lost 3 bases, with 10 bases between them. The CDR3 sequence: CASSAGTDTGELFF. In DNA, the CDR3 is TGTGCCAGCAGCGCGGGGACAGACACCGGGGAGCTGTTTTTT.

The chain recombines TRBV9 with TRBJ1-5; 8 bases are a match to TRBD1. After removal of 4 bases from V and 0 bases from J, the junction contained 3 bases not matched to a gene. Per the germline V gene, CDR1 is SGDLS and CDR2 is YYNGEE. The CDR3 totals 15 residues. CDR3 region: CASSPGQGSNQPQHF. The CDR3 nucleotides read TGTGCCAGCAGCCCAGGACAGGGTAGCAATCAGCCCCAGCATTTT.

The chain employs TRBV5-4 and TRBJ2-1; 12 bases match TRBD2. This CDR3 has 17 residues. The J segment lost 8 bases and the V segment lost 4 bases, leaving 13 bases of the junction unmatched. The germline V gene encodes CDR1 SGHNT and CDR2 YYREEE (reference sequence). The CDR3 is CASSRLGRLAGGDEQFF. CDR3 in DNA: TGTGCCAGCAGCCGCCTGGGGCGGCTAGCGGGGGGGGATGAGCAGTTCTTC.

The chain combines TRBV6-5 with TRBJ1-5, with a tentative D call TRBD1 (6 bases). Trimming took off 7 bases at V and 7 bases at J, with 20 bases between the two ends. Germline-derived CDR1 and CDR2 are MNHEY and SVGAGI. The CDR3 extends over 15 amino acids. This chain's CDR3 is CASNPLGQGHQPQHF. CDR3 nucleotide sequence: TGTGCCAGCAACCCACTCGGCCAGGGGCACCAGCCCCAGCATTTT.